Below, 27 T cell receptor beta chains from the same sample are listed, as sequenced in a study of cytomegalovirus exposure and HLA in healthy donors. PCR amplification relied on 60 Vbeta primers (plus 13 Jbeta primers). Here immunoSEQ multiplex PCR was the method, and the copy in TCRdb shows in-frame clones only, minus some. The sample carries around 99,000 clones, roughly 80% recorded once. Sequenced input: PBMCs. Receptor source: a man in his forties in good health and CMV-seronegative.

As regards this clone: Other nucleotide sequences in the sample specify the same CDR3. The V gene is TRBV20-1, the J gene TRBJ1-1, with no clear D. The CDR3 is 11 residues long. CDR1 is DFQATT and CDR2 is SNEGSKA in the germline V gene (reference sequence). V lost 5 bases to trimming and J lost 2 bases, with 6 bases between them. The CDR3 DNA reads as TGCAGTGCTCCCTTCAACACTGAAGCTTTCTTT. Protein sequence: CSAPFNTEAFF.

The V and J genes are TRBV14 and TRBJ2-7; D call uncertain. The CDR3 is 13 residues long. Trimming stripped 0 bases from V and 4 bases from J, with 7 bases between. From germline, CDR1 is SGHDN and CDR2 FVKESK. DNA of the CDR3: TGTGCCAGCAGCCAAGAAATGTTATACGAGCAGTACTTC. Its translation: CASSQEMLYEQYF. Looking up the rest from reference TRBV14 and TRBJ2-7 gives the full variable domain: EAGVTQFPSHSVIEKGQTVTLRCDPISGHDNLYWYRRVMGKEIKFLLHFVKESKQDESGMPNNRFLAERTGGTYSTLKVQPAELEDSGVYFCASSQEMLYEQYFGPGTRLTVT.

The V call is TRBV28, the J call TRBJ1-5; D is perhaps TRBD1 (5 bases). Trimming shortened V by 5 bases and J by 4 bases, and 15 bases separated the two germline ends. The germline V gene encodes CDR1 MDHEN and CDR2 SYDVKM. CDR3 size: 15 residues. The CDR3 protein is CASSERGRPNQPQHF. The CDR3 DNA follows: TGTGCCAGCAGTGAAAGGGGCAGGCCGAATCAGCCCCAGCATTTT.

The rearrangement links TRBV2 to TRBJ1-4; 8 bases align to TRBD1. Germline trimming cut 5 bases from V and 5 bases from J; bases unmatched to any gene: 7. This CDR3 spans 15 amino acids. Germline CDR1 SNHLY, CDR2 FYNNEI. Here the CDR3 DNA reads TGTGCCAGCAGTAAAGAACAGGGGGGGAATGAAAAACTGTTTTTT. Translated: CASSKEQGGNEKLFF.

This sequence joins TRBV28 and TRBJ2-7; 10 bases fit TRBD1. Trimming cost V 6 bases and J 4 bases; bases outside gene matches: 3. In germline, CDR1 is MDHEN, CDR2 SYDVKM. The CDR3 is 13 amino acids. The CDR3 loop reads CASRRQGAYEQYF. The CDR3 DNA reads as TGTGCCAGCAGGCGACAGGGGGCGTACGAGCAGTACTTC.

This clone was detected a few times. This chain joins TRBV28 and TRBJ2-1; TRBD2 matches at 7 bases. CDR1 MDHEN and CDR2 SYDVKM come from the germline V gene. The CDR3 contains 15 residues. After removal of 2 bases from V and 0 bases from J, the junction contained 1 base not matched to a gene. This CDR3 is CASSLGGSSYNEQFF. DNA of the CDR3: TGTGCCAGCAGTTTAGGCGGGAGCTCCTACAATGAGCAGTTCTTC.

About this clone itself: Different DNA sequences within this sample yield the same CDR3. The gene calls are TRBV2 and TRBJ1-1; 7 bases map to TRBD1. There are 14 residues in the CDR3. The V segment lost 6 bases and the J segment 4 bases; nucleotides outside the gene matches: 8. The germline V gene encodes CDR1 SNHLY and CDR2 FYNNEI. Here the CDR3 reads CASRKTGESTEAFF. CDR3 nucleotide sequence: TGTGCCAGCAGAAAAACAGGGGAGTCCACTGAAGCTTTCTTT.

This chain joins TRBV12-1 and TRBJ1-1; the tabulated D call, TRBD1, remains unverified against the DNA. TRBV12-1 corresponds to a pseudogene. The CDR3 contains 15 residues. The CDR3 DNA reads TGTGCCAGCACCAAAAACAGGGGGCGCAACACTGAAGCTTTCTTT. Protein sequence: CASTKNRGRNTEAFF.

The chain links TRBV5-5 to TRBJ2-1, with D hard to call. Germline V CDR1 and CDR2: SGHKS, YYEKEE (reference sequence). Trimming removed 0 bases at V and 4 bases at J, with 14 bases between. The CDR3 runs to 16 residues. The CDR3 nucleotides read TGTGCCAGCAGCTTGGTGGCGGTCGTCAGATACAATGAGCAGTTCTTC. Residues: CASSLVAVVRYNEQFF.

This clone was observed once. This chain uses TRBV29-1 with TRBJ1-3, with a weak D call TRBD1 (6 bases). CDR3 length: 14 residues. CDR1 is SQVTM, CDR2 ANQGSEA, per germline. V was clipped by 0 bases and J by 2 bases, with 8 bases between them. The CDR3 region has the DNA TGCAGCGTTGAAGACTCAGGGGCTGGAAACACCATATATTTT. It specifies CSVEDSGAGNTIYF.

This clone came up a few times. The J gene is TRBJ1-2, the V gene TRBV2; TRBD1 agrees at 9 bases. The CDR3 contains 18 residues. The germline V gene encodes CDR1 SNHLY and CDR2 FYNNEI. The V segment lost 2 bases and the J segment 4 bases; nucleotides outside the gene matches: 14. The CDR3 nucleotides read TGTGCCAGCAGTGAACAGGGGAGATCCGGGACAGGGCCCTATGGCTACACCTTC. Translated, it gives CASSEQGRSGTGPYGYTF.

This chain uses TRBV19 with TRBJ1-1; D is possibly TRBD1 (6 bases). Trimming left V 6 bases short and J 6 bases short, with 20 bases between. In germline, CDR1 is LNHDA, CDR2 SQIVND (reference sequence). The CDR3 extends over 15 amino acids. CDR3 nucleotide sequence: TGTGCCAGTAGGGCGGAAGGGAGGGGGAGTTCTGAAGCTTTCTTT. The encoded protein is CASRAEGRGSSEAFF.

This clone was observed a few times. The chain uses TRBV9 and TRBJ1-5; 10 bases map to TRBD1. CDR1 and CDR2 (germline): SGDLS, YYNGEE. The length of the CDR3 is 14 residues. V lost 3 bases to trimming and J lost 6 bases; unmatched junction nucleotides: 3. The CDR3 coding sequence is TGTGCCAGCAGCGAGGGGGACAGGGGTCAGCCCCAGCATTTT. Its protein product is CASSEGDRGQPQHF. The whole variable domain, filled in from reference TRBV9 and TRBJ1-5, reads DSGVTQTPKHLITATGQRVTLRCSPRSGDLSVYWYQQSLDQGLQFLIQYYNGEERAKGNILERFSAQQFPDLHSELNLSSLELGDSALYFCASSEGDRGQPQHFGDGTRLSIL.

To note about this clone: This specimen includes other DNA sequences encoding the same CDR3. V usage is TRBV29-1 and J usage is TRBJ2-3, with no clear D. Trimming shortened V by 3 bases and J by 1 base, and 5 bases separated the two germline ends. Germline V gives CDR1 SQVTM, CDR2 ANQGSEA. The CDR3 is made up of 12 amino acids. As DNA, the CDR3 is TGCAGCGTTGACCTAGGCACAGATACGCAGTATTTT. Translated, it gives CSVDLGTDTQYF.

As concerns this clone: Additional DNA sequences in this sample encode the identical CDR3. The CDR3, as DNA: TGCGCCAGCAGCCCGGGGCTAGCGGGCTACAATGAGCAGTTCTTC. Its translation: CASSPGLAGYNEQFF. The V gene is TRBV5-1, the J gene TRBJ2-1; 8 bases match TRBD2. The length of the CDR3 is 15 residues. The germline V gene encodes CDR1 SGHRS and CDR2 YFSETQ. The ends lost 4 bases at V and 3 bases at J; junction bases unmatched: 6.

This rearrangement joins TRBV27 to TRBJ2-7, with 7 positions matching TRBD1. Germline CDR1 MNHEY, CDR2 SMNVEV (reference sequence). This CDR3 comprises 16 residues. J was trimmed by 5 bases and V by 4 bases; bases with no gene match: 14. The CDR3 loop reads CASSYGPRTGVDEQYF. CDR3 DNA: TGTGCCAGCAGTTACGGGCCCCGTACAGGGGTGGACGAGCAGTACTTC.

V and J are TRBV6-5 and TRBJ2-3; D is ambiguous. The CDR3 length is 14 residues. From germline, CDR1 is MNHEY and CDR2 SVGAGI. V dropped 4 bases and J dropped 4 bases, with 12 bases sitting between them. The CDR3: CASSSHPGSDTQYF. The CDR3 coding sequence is TGTGCCAGCAGTTCCCACCCCGGGTCAGATACGCAGTATTTT.

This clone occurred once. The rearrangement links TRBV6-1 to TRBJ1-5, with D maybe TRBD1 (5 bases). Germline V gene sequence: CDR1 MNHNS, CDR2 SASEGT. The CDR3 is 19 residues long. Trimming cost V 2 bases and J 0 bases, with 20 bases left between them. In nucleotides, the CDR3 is TGTGCCAGCAGTGAAAGGGGTTCAAGATTGGTAGATAGCAATCAGCCCCAGCATTTT. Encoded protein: CASSERGSRLVDSNQPQHF.

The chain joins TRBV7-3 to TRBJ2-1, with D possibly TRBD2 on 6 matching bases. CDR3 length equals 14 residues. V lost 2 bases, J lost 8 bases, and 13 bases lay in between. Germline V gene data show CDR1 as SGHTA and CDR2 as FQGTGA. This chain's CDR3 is CASSLGEVGDEQFF. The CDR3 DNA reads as TGTGCCAGCAGCTTAGGGGAGGTAGGGGATGAGCAGTTCTTC.

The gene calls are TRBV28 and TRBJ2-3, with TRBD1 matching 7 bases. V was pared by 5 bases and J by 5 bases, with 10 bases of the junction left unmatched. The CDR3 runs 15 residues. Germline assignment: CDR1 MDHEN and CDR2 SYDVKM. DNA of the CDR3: TGTGCCAGCAGTCCTTGGGACAGATTTGGAGATACGCAGTATTTT. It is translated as CASSPWDRFGDTQYF.

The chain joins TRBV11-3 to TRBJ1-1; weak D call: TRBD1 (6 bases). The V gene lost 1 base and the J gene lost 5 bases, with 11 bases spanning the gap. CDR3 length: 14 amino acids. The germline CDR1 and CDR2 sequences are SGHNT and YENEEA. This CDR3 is CASSLGGGPTEAFF. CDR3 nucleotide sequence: TGTGCCAGCAGCTTAGGGGGGGGGCCGACTGAAGCTTTCTTT.

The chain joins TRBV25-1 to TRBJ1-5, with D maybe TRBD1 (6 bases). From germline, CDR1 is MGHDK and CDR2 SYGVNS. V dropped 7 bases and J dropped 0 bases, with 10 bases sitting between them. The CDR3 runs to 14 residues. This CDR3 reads CASKGGASNQPQHF. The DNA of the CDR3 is TGTGCCAGCAAAGGGGGGGCTAGCAATCAGCCCCAGCATTTT.

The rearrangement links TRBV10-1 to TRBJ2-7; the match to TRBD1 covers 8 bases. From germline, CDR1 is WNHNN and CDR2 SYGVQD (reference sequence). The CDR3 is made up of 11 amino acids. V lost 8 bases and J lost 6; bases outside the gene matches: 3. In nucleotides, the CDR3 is TGCGCCAGCGGACAGGGACCCGAGCAGTACTTC. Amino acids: CASGQGPEQYF.

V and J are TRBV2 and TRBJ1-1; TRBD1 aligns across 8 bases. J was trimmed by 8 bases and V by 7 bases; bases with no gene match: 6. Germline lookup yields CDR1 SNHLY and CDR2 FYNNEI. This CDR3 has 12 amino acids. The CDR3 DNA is TGTGCCAGCACCACGGACAGGGCCGAAGCTTTCTTT. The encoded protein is CASTTDRAEAFF.

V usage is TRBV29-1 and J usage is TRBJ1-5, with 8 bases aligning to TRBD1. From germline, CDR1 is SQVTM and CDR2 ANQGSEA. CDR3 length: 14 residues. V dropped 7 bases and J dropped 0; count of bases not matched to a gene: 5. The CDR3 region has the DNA TGCAGCGCAGGGACAGGCATTAGCAATCAGCCCCAGCATTTT. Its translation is CSAGTGISNQPQHF.

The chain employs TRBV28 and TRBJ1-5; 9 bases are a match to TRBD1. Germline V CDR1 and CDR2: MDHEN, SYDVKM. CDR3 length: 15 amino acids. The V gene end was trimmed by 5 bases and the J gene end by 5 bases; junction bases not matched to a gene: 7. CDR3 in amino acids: CASSPDRGGHQPQHF. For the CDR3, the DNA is TGTGCCAGCAGTCCCGACAGGGGGGGTCATCAGCCCCAGCATTTT.

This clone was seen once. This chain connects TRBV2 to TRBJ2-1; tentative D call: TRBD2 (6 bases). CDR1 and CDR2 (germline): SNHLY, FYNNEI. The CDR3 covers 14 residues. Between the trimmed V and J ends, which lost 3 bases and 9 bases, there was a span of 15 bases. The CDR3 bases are TGTGCCAGCAGTGACTCGGACTACAACGGTGAGCAGTTCTTC. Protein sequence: CASSDSDYNGEQFF.